Following are 31 T cell receptor beta chains from one sample sequenced in a study of shared clonotypes between healthy human individuals. Some clones are missing from TCRdb's copy, which holds only in-frame ones; the method was immunoSEQ multiplex PCR. The repertoire has 2 million to 2.5 million clones, 85% to 95% of them found once; the top ten carry around 0.13%. Sequencing was carried out using naive CD4+ T cells sorted from blood. The subset was: CD45RA+ positively selected. The receptors come from a man aged 18 to 30 in good health.

This chain uses TRBV30 with TRBJ2-5; a weak D match, TRBD2 (7 bases). V dropped 0 bases and J dropped 2 bases, with 10 bases sitting between them. The length of the CDR3 is 14 residues. The V gene's germline CDR1 is GTSNPN and CDR2 SVGIG (reference sequence). The CDR3 sequence is CAWSVQGGQETQYF. The CDR3 bases are TGTGCCTGGAGTGTACAGGGAGGGCAAGAGACCCAGTACTTC.

The chain has TRBV5-1 and TRBJ1-4; 7 bases fit TRBD1. CDR1 is SGHRS and CDR2 is YFSETQ in the germline V gene. The V gene end was trimmed by 4 bases and the J gene end by 4 bases; junction bases not matched to a gene: 10. The CDR3 length is 16 residues. CDR3 residues: CASSLHRDSGNEKLFF. The CDR3 DNA follows: TGCGCCAGCAGCCTACACCGGGACAGCGGTAATGAAAAACTGTTTTTT.

DNA for the CDR3: TGTGCCAGCAGTTTCCGTACAGCACTAGCCAAAAACATTCAGTACTTC. Its translation: CASSFRTALAKNIQYF. This chain connects TRBV27 to TRBJ2-4; D is unclear. V lost 3 bases to trimming and J lost 0 bases, with 12 bases between them. The germline CDR1 and CDR2 sequences are MNHEY and SMNVEV (reference sequence). The CDR3 totals 16 residues.

The chain recombines TRBV7-2 with TRBJ1-2, with D tentatively TRBD1 (5 bases). The CDR3 consists of 14 residues. V dropped 4 bases and J dropped 4 bases, with 13 bases sitting between them. The germline gives CDR1 SGHTA, CDR2 FQGNSA. The CDR3 loop reads CASSWGTGTYGYTF. The CDR3, as DNA: TGTGCCAGCAGCTGGGGCACCGGGACCTATGGCTACACCTTC.

This clone was observed once. The chain employs TRBV6-5 and TRBJ1-5; weak D call: TRBD1 (5 bases). The CDR3 is made up of 13 amino acids. The germline V gene encodes CDR1 MNHEY and CDR2 SVGAGI. The V gene lost 6 bases and the J gene lost 3 bases, with 9 bases spanning the gap. The CDR3 DNA follows: TGTGCCAGCAGGAGACAGATCAATCAGCCCCAGCATTTT. Protein product: CASRRQINQPQHF.

Remarks on this clone: It may be a read error: a sequence one base away is much more abundant. The gene calls are TRBV10-3 and TRBJ1-5; no reliable D call. Germline V lookup: CDR1 ENHRY, CDR2 SYGVKD. The CDR3 loop spans 15 amino acids. The V and J ends lost 3 bases and 4 bases respectively, with 13 bases between them. This CDR3 reads CAISDQQHRNQPQHF. CDR3 coding DNA: TGTGCCATCAGTGATCAGCAGCACCGGAATCAGCCCCAGCATTTT.

This sequence joins TRBV5-4 and TRBJ2-3; D is unresolved. V was clipped by 0 bases and J by 1 base, with 9 bases between them. Germline values: CDR1 SGHNT, CDR2 YYREEE (reference sequence). The CDR3 is made up of 15 amino acids. The CDR3 DNA sequence: TGTGCCAGCAGCTTGGTTTCCCCTGGCACAGATACGCAGTATTTT. Protein product: CASSLVSPGTDTQYF.

The rearrangement joins TRBV30 to TRBJ2-5; 10 bases match TRBD2. Germline V CDR1 and CDR2: GTSNPN, SVGIG (reference sequence). Trimming cost V 3 bases and J 4 bases; bases outside gene matches: 5. CDR3 length equals 14 residues. In nucleotides, the CDR3 is TGTGCCTGGAGGAAGCGGGAGGGCCCAGAGACCCAGTACTTC. As protein: CAWRKREGPETQYF.

This clone has a single count. This chain connects TRBV10-1 to TRBJ1-2; unclear D gene. The germline gives CDR1 WNHNN, CDR2 SYGVQD (reference sequence). The CDR3 length is 15 residues. Trimming cost V 8 bases and J 0 bases, with 16 bases left between them. The CDR3 nucleotides are TGCGCCAGCCCCTTTGGGCAGGCCTCTAACTATGGCTACACCTTC. It codes for CASPFGQASNYGYTF.

This clone appeared once. The rearrangement joins TRBV9 to TRBJ2-1; perhaps TRBD2 as D (6 bases). The V gene lost 1 base and the J gene lost 8 bases, with 13 bases spanning the gap. Germline V gene sequence: CDR1 SGDLS, CDR2 YYNGEE. There are 14 residues in the CDR3. The DNA for the CDR3 is TGTGCCAGCAGCGTACAGTGGAGGGTAGATGAGCAGTTCTTC. Translating gives CASSVQWRVDEQFF.

Points on this clone: The same CDR3 also results from other DNA sequences found in this sample. The chain recombines TRBV5-1 with TRBJ2-7; 9 nucleotides match TRBD1. The germline CDR1 and CDR2 sequences are SGHRS and YFSETQ. The junction had 6 bases not matched to a gene; V was cut back by 5 bases and J by 3 bases. CDR3 length: 14 residues. Here the CDR3 reads CASRRTGASYEQYF. The CDR3 bases are TGCGCCAGCAGACGGACAGGGGCCAGCTACGAGCAGTACTTC.

V is TRBV10-3 and J is TRBJ2-7; D is possibly TRBD1 (6 bases). The CDR3 is 14 amino acids. V dropped 4 bases and J dropped 2 bases, with 12 bases sitting between them. Germline loops: CDR1 ENHRY, CDR2 SYGVKD. The CDR3 reads CAISASTGAYEQYF. CDR3 nucleotide sequence: TGTGCCATCAGTGCCTCGACAGGAGCCTACGAGCAGTACTTC.

The V and J genes are TRBV2 and TRBJ1-2; 9 bases match TRBD1. From germline, CDR1 is SNHLY and CDR2 FYNNEI. The CDR3 has 15 amino acids. Trimming cost V 8 bases and J 5 bases; bases outside gene matches: 12. The CDR3 nucleotides read TGTGCCAGCGGTGGACGGGACAGGGCTTTTTATGGCTACACCTTC. It encodes CASGGRDRAFYGYTF.

This clone was seen once. The chain is built from TRBV10-3 and TRBJ2-5; D gene uncertain. From germline, CDR1 is ENHRY and CDR2 SYGVKD. V lost 6 bases, J lost 4 bases, and 9 bases lay in between. The CDR3 consists of 12 residues. This CDR3 is CAISWVPETQYF. In DNA form, the CDR3 reads TGTGCCATCAGCTGGGTTCCAGAGACCCAGTACTTC.

The chain is built from TRBV9 and TRBJ2-3; 7 bases map to TRBD2. Germline V gives CDR1 SGDLS, CDR2 YYNGEE. Trimming removed 0 bases from V and 1 base from J; junction bases left unmatched: 8. The CDR3 is made up of 17 amino acids. The CDR3 bases are TGTGCCAGCAGCGTAGTAGGAAGGGACTACGGCACAGATACGCAGTATTTT. Translation gives CASSVVGRDYGTDTQYF.

The rearrangement uses TRBV25-1 and TRBJ2-1; TRBD2 matches at 13 bases. Germline trimming cut 3 bases from V and 8 bases from J; bases unmatched to any gene: 7. The germline V gene has CDR1 MGHDK and CDR2 SYGVNS. CDR3 length: 16 amino acids. The CDR3 spells CASSDPGLAGADEQFF. DNA of the CDR3: TGTGCCAGCAGTGACCCCGGACTAGCGGGAGCGGATGAGCAGTTCTTC.

To note about this clone: Other nucleotide sequences in the sample specify the same CDR3. V and J are TRBV18 and TRBJ1-5, with D possibly matching TRBD1 (6 bases). The CDR3 covers 15 residues. Germline V lookup: CDR1 KGHSH, CDR2 LQKENI. Trimming shortened V by 1 base and J by 1 base, and 8 bases separated the two germline ends. Here the CDR3 DNA reads TGTGCCAGCTCACCACAAACAGGGAGCAATCAGCCCCAGCATTTT. This translates into CASSPQTGSNQPQHF. Filled out from reference TRBV18 and TRBJ1-5, the complete variable domain reads NAGVMQNPRHLVRRRGQEARLRCSPMKGHSHVYWYRQLPEEGLKFMVYLQKENIIDESGMPKERFSAEFPKEGPSILRIQQVVRGDSAAYFCASSPQTGSNQPQHFGDGTRLSIL.

The V and J genes are TRBV6-1 and TRBJ1-1; TRBD1 might be the D (5 bases). The length of the CDR3 is 15 residues. V was pared by 4 bases and J by 2 bases, with 14 bases between. CDR1 and CDR2 (germline): MNHNS, SASEGT. CDR3 protein: CASSVAGLPNTEAFF. CDR3 nucleotides: TGTGCCAGCAGTGTCGCAGGGTTACCTAACACTGAAGCTTTCTTT.

The V call is TRBV4-1, the J call TRBJ2-1, with a weak D call TRBD2 (5 bases). The germline gives CDR1 MGHRA, CDR2 YSYEKL. There are 13 residues in the CDR3. V was clipped by 1 base and J by 8 bases, with 9 bases between them. The CDR3 sequence is CASSQAPRDEQFF. Written as DNA, the CDR3 is TGCGCCAGCAGCCAAGCCCCGCGGGATGAGCAGTTCTTC.

This clone showed up just once. The chain couples TRBV30 to TRBJ2-5; D is perhaps TRBD2 (6 bases). This CDR3 is built from 14 residues. CDR1 and CDR2 from the germline V gene are GTSNPN and SVGIG (reference sequence). Trimming cost V 0 bases and J 7 bases, with 15 bases left between them. CDR3 region: CAWSVRKAGGTQYF. In DNA form, the CDR3 reads TGTGCCTGGAGTGTACGCAAGGCCGGGGGGACCCAGTACTTC.

The chain recombines TRBV28 with TRBJ2-3, with D possibly TRBD2 on 7 matching bases. CDR3 size: 16 residues. The germline V gene encodes CDR1 MDHEN and CDR2 SYDVKM. Trimming pared 3 bases from V and 4 bases from J, leaving 17 bases between. CDR3 in amino acids: CASSFYSGGRADTQYF. CDR3 nucleotide sequence: TGTGCCAGCAGTTTTTATTCGGGGGGCCGGGCAGATACGCAGTATTTT.

CDR3 sequence: CASTIYLRGTGLETQYF. CDR3 coding DNA: TGTGCCAGCACCATCTACCTCCGGGGTACAGGGTTGGAGACCCAGTACTTC. V gene TRBV7-6 combines with J gene TRBJ2-5; TRBD1 might be the D (6 bases). Trimming removed 7 bases at V and 5 bases at J, with 26 bases between. The germline CDR1 and CDR2 sequences are SGHVS and FNYEAQ. The CDR3 loop spans 17 amino acids.

The rearrangement links TRBV19 to TRBJ2-1, with D perhaps being TRBD1 or TRBD2 (5 bases each). Germline loops: CDR1 LNHDA, CDR2 SQIVND (reference sequence). Trimming left V 3 bases short and J 12 bases short, with 12 bases between. The CDR3 runs 12 residues. The CDR3 here is CASSMGPLGQFF. The CDR3 region has the DNA TGTGCCAGTAGTATGGGACCTTTGGGGCAGTTCTTC.

The rearrangement joins TRBV11-1 to TRBJ1-2; 9 bases are shared with TRBD1. The V segment lost 1 base and the J segment 7 bases; nucleotides outside the gene matches: 7. Germline V gives CDR1 SGHAT, CDR2 FQDESV (reference sequence). The CDR3 is 15 amino acids. The CDR3, as DNA: TGTGCCAGCAGCTTAGTGCGGACAGGGGTTGGTGGCTACACCTTC. Amino acids: CASSLVRTGVGGYTF.

The chain has TRBV6-1 and TRBJ2-4; possibly TRBD2 for D (6 bases). V was trimmed by 3 bases and J by 0 bases, leaving 18 bases between them. The length of the CDR3 is 18 residues. Germline CDR1 MNHNS, CDR2 SASEGT. The CDR3 here is CASSDGGLVGLAKNIQYF. The CDR3 DNA is TGTGCCAGCAGTGACGGAGGGCTAGTAGGACTAGCCAAAAACATTCAGTACTTC.

The chain has TRBV27 and TRBJ2-3; the D is unclear. The germline CDR1 and CDR2 sequences are MNHEY and SMNVEV (reference sequence). V was clipped by 5 bases and J by 1 base, with 13 bases between them. CDR3 size: 15 residues. CDR3: CASSKRGQGTDTQYF. The CDR3 DNA reads TGTGCCAGCAGTAAGAGAGGTCAAGGCACAGATACGCAGTATTTT.

This clone was detected only once. The chain joins TRBV11-2 to TRBJ2-7, with TRBD1 matching 7 bases. V was clipped by 5 bases and J by 2 bases; unmatched bases: 9. Germline V gene data show CDR1 as SGHAT and CDR2 as FQNNGV. This CDR3 spans 15 amino acids. CDR3 region: CASSQNRGGAYEQYF. CDR3 bases: TGTGCCAGCAGCCAGAACAGGGGTGGGGCCTACGAGCAGTACTTC. Together with reference TRBV11-2 and TRBJ2-7, the CDR3 gives the full variable domain: EAGVAQSPRYKIIEKRQSVAFWCNPISGHATLYWYQQILGQGPKLLIQFQNNGVVDDSQLPKDRFSAERLKGVDSTLKIQPAKLEDSAVYLCASSQNRGGAYEQYFGPGTRLTVT.

The chain carries TRBV7-6 and TRBJ2-5; 11 bases align to TRBD1. This CDR3 has 14 amino acids. Germline V gene sequence: CDR1 SGHVS, CDR2 FNYEAQ. V gave up 8 bases and J gave up 3 bases; unmatched junction bases: 5. CDR3 region: CASLRDRGEETQYF. The CDR3 DNA reads TGTGCCAGCCTTCGGGACAGGGGGGAAGAGACCCAGTACTTC.

The V gene is TRBV28, the J gene TRBJ1-2; perhaps TRBD1 as D (6 bases). CDR1 and CDR2 from the germline V gene are MDHEN and SYDVKM. The CDR3 sequence is 12 residues long. Trimming shortened V by 6 bases and J by 12 bases, and 17 bases separated the two germline ends. Written as DNA, the CDR3 is TGTGCCAGCAGGGCATGGGACACCAGCGACACCTTC. Translation gives CASRAWDTSDTF.

The CDR3 reads CASSPDRQHMNTEAFF. CDR3 nucleotides: TGTGCCAGCAGTCCCGACCGACAGCACATGAACACTGAAGCTTTCTTT. The V call is TRBV5-8, the J call TRBJ1-1; D might be TRBD1 (5 bases). The ends were cut back, 5 bases at V and 0 bases at J, with 17 bases in the middle. This CDR3 region has 16 residues. The germline V gene has CDR1 SGHTS and CDR2 YDEGEE.

The gene calls are TRBV9 and TRBJ2-7, with D possibly matching TRBD1 (9 bases). The V end lost 0 bases, the J end lost 3 bases, and 16 bases lay between the germline ends. The germline CDR1 and CDR2 sequences are SGDLS and YYNGEE. The CDR3 covers 16 residues. The CDR3 bases are TGTGCCAGCAGCGTAGCGGGGGGGACAGGGCTCTACGAGCAGTACTTC. This gives the protein CASSVAGGTGLYEQYF.